The 16 T cell receptor beta chains listed next were all sequenced from one sample in a study of blood T cells in healthy people across ages (dated by TCRdb to 2014 to 2015). Library method: 5' RACE. Reads for this sample came from an Illumina HiSeq 2500. The second PCR ran for roughly 6 to 11 cycles and used a J-beta primer mix along with a sample-barcoded 5' primer. The raw public reads went through TCRdb reprocessing: fastp at Q25, MiXCR clone calling, in-frame beta chains kept. Entries are consolidated by CDR3 protein sequence, retaining the most common genes and DNA. Present in this sample are approximately 1.5 million distinct CDR3 sequences, about 32% of which were seen just once. The top ten clonotypes cover about 11% of the sample. Sequencing was done on a sample of blood. All receptors come from a woman aged 25 to 45 in good health.

This clonotype showed up just a few times. The chain has TRBV20-1 and TRBJ2-7; TRBD2 agrees at 16 bases. Germline V gene sequence: CDR1 DFQATT, CDR2 SNEGSKA (reference sequence). The CDR3 is made up of 20 amino acids. Trimming cost V 2 bases and J 1 base; bases outside gene matches: 14. In nucleotides, the CDR3 is TGCAGTGCTAGATTCGCGGGACTAGCGGGAGGGCCCTTGGTGTCCTACGAGCAGTACTTC. This encodes CSARFAGLAGGPLVSYEQYF.

V usage is TRBV30 and J usage is TRBJ1-2; no clear D gene. Germline lookup yields CDR1 GTSNPN and CDR2 SVGIG (reference sequence). V was pared by 1 base and J by 5 bases, with 14 bases between. The CDR3 is 14 residues long. The CDR3 reads CAWSGAGRRYGYTF. The CDR3 nucleotides read TGTGCCTGGAGTGGAGCAGGACGGCGGTATGGCTACACCTTC.

This clonotype has at least ten counts. CDR3 nucleotides: TGTGCCAGCAGCCTGGCGGGGGCCCCTTTGGGCGGGGAGCTGTTTTTT. Its protein is CASSLAGAPLGGELFF. The genes are TRBV7-6 and TRBJ2-2; perhaps TRBD2 as D (7 bases). The V end was cut by 5 bases, the J end by 7 bases, with 20 bases between. This CDR3 has 16 residues. The germline V gene encodes CDR1 SGHVS and CDR2 FNYEAQ.

This clonotype was seen just once. The V and J genes are TRBV6-1 and TRBJ2-3, with D perhaps assigned TRBD1 or TRBD2 (5 bases each). The CDR3 is made up of 15 amino acids. Trimming pared 5 bases from V and 4 bases from J, leaving 16 bases between. Germline assignment: CDR1 MNHNS and CDR2 SASEGT. The CDR3 sequence is CASSTRDLGSDTQYF. CDR3 nucleotides: TGTGCCAGCAGTACTAGGGACCTGGGGTCAGATACGCAGTATTTT.

The chain couples TRBV2 to TRBJ1-4, with 11 bases that match TRBD1. This CDR3 is built from 17 residues. Looked up from germline, CDR1 is SNHLY and CDR2 is FYNNEI. Trimming removed 6 bases from V and 8 bases from J; junction bases left unmatched: 14. Here the CDR3 DNA reads TGTGCCAGCAGCGGAGACGACACCGGGACAGGGGGAGAAAAACTGTTTTTT. Amino acid sequence: CASSGDDTGTGGEKLFF.

This clonotype was found a few times. This chain links TRBV27 with TRBJ2-1; the D gene could be TRBD1 or TRBD2 (5 bases each). Per germline, CDR1 MNHEY and CDR2 SMNVEV (reference sequence). Between the trimmed V and J ends, which lost 2 bases and 5 bases, there was a span of 19 bases. The CDR3 consists of 17 residues. The CDR3 sequence is CASSLIVGAGMNNEQFF. Written as DNA, the CDR3 is TGTGCCAGCAGTTTAATCGTCGGGGCGGGTATGAACAATGAGCAGTTCTTC.

The J gene is TRBJ2-3, the V gene TRBV5-5; possibly TRBD1 or TRBD2 for D (6 bases each). Germline V gene lookup returns CDR1 SGHKS and CDR2 YYEKEE (reference sequence). The CDR3 has 14 amino acids. Trimming pared 5 bases from V and 6 bases from J, leaving 16 bases between. CDR3 nucleotide sequence: TGTGCCAGCAGTCCGGAGGGGGGAGCCGATACGCAGTATTTT. Translated: CASSPEGGADTQYF.

V is TRBV5-1 and J is TRBJ2-5, with D possibly TRBD2 on 5 matching bases. The J call is doubtful: the DNA matches TRBJ2-7 better. Germline V gives CDR1 SGHRS, CDR2 YFSETQ. The CDR3 covers 14 residues. The CDR3 spells CASSFVGVGNEQYF. The DNA of the CDR3 is TGCGCCAGCAGCTTCGTGGGAGTGGGAAACGAGCAGTACTTC.

This clonotype was detected only a few times. The chain is built from TRBV30 and TRBJ1-4, with unresolved D. Deletions cut 5 bases from V and 0 bases from J, with 13 bases between. Germline CDR1 is GTSNPN and CDR2 is SVGIG (reference sequence). The CDR3 is 15 amino acids. The CDR3 sequence is CAWGRSHATNEKLFF. In nucleotides, the CDR3 is TGTGCCTGGGGTCGTTCCCACGCAACTAATGAAAAACTGTTTTTT.

To note about this clonotype: Germline and junction disagree at one end, which may indicate a read error. The CDR3 protein is CASSLETSLNEQFF. In DNA, the CDR3 is TGTGCCAGCAGCTTGGAGACTAGCCTCAATGAGCAGTTCTTC. The V gene is TRBV5-1, the J gene TRBJ2-1, with TRBD2 matching over 7 bases. This CDR3 contains 14 residues. CDR1 is SGHRS and CDR2 is YFSETQ in the germline V gene.

This clonotype showed up just once. One end of the junction is discordant with germline, which a read error may explain. The rearrangement links TRBV6-2 or TRBV6-3 to TRBJ2-1; D gene ambiguous. CDR3 length: 17 amino acids. Germline assignment: CDR1 MNHEY and CDR2 SVGEGT. The CDR3 DNA reads as TGTGCCAGTAGTTACTCGGTCCAAGACGGCTCCTACAATGGGCAGTTCTTC. It yields the protein CASSYSVQDGSYNGQFF.

In its sample, this clonotype was seen a few times. V and J are TRBV24-1 and TRBJ1-2; D call uncertain. The CDR3 runs 11 residues. Deletions cut 4 bases from V and 8 bases from J, with 7 bases between. Germline lookup yields CDR1 KGHDR and CDR2 SFDVKD. CDR3 nucleotides: TGTGCCACCAGTGACGGACCGGGCTACACCTTC. It translates to CATSDGPGYTF.

This chain uses TRBV6-5 with TRBJ2-5; 7 bases fit TRBD1. The V and J ends lost 0 bases and 2 bases, in that order; junction bases with no gene match: 12. The CDR3 runs 18 residues. Germline V CDR1 and CDR2: MNHEY, SVGAGI. The CDR3 spells CASSYSYSWTGSQETQYF. The CDR3 nucleotides are TGTGCCAGCAGTTACTCATACTCATGGACAGGATCACAAGAGACCCAGTACTTC.

The sample holds many counts of this clonotype. This rearrangement joins TRBV7-9 to TRBJ2-5; D possibly corresponds to TRBD1 (6 bases). The ends were cut back, 5 bases at V and 5 bases at J, with 18 bases in the middle. The CDR3 contains 15 residues. Germline V CDR1 and CDR2: SEHNR, FQNEAQ (reference sequence). CDR3 sequence: CASSNLGAWGETQYF. CDR3 sequence (DNA): TGTGCCAGCAGCAACCTGGGGGCGTGGGGGGAGACCCAGTACTTC. Complete variable domain (other parts from reference TRBV7-9 and TRBJ2-5): DTGVSQNPRHKITKRGQNVTFRCDPISEHNRLYWYRQTLGQGPEFLTYFQNEAQLEKSRLLSDRFSAERPKGSFSTLEIQRTEQGDSAMYLCASSNLGAWGETQYFGPGTRLLVL.

About this clonotype itself: This may be a read error, as it is one base from a much larger clone. The chain couples TRBV20-1 to TRBJ2-1, with D hard to call. There are 14 residues in the CDR3. Germline V gene lookup returns CDR1 DFQATT and CDR2 SNEGSKA (reference sequence). The CDR3 DNA reads as TGCAGTGCTAGTGCGTGGAGTGCCTACGATGAGCAGTTCTTC. Its translation: CSASAWSAYDEQFF.

This chain connects TRBV20-1 to TRBJ2-5, with 7 bases identical to TRBD2. The CDR3 is 16 residues long. The germline gives CDR1 DFQATT, CDR2 SNEGSKA (reference sequence). After removal of 0 bases from V and 5 bases from J, the junction contained 12 bases not matched to a gene. CDR3 coding DNA: TGCAGTGCTAGAGATGCAACGAAGAAGGGAGGGGAGACCCAGTACTTC. The encoded protein is CSARDATKKGGETQYF.